Listed below are T cell receptor beta chains from one sample, sequenced in a study of blood T cell repertoires in COVID-19. Measured with immunoSEQ multiplex PCR; TCRdb has only the in-frame clones, and not every one. The table records around 310,000 clones, around 90% of them present only once. Sample: PBMCs or T cells enriched from blood (not recorded which). The receptors here all came from a man aged 25-40 years who had recovered from COVID-19. The CDR3 runs from the conserved cysteine through the conserved F or W. D genes are given only for firm matches. A clone size is listed for some rows: how often the clone was seen (once, few, many), or a class if it is expanded.

clone size	J gene	D gene	V gene	CDR3 protein	CDR3 DNA
-	TRBJ2-5	TRBD2	TRBV7-9	CASSRGLAGVSETQYF	TGTGCCAGCAGCCGAGGACTAGCGGGGGTTAGCGAGACCCAGTACTTC
-	TRBJ2-7	-	TRBV18	CASSPMGSGGQLGEQYF	TGTGCCAGCTCCCCCATGGGGTCTGGGGGACAATTGGGCGAGCAGTACTTC
-	TRBJ2-7	TRBD1	TRBV6-1	CASSEGTGTYEQYF	TGTGCCAGCAGTGAGGGGACAGGGACCTACGAGCAGTACTTC
-	TRBJ2-7	TRBD1	TRBV18	CASSPQPESGTDPYEQYF	TGTGCCAGCTCACCACAACCGGAAAGTGGGACAGATCCCTACGAGCAGTACTTC
-	TRBJ1-1	TRBD1	TRBV14	CASSQGQGYGTEAFF	TGTGCCAGCAGCCAAGGACAGGGGTATGGGACTGAAGCTTTCTTT
-	TRBJ2-3	TRBD2	TRBV3-1/TRBV3-2	CASSLSSGGTPDTQYF	TGTGCCAGCAGCCTCTCTAGCGGGGGGACTCCAGATACGCAGTATTTT
-	TRBJ2-5	TRBD2	TRBV19	CASSMGGLAGPQYF	TGTGCCAGTAGTATGGGGGGACTAGCGGGTCCCCAGTACTTC
-	TRBJ2-7	TRBD1	TRBV7-8	CASSSQGQSYEQYF	TGTGCCAGCAGCTCCCAGGGACAGTCCTACGAGCAGTACTTC
-	TRBJ2-7	-	TRBV4-1	CASSFRDSEQYF	TGCGCCAGCAGCTTCAGGGACTCCGAGCAGTACTTC
once	TRBJ2-2	TRBD1	TRBV9	CASTTGAGELFF	TGTGCCAGCACCACAGGGGCCGGGGAGCTGTTTTTT
-	TRBJ1-5	-	TRBV30	CAWNYRELEPQHF	TGTGCCTGGAACTACAGGGAGTTGGAGCCCCAGCATTTT
few	TRBJ2-5	TRBD1	TRBV2	CASIPGRGLGETQYF	TGTGCCAGCATTCCCGGCAGGGGGCTAGGGGAGACCCAGTACTTC
-	TRBJ2-1	TRBD2	TRBV5-1	CASSLGGGAGRNQFF	TGCGCCAGCAGCTTGGGCGGGGGGGCCGGTCGGAATCAGTTCTTC
-	TRBJ2-1	-	TRBV7-6	CASSLLVELRDNEQFF	TGTGCCAGCAGCTTATTGGTGGAGCTCAGGGACAATGAGCAGTTCTTC
few	TRBJ2-1	-	TRBV5-1	CASSLGSGRGNEQFF	TGCGCCAGCAGCCTAGGGTCAGGTCGGGGCAATGAGCAGTTCTTC
-	TRBJ1-2	-	TRBV19	CASSTQGNHGYTF	TGTGCCAGTAGTACACAGGGAAATCATGGCTACACCTTC
-	TRBJ2-3	TRBD1	TRBV11-3	CASSPRTGSDTQYF	TGTGCCAGCAGCCCCCGGACAGGGTCAGATACGCAGTATTTT
-	TRBJ2-1	TRBD1	TRBV10-3	CAISGNRDRVVNEQFF	TGTGCCATCAGTGGGAACCGGGACAGGGTAGTCAATGAGCAGTTCTTC
-	TRBJ1-6	-	TRBV11-2	CASSLGHSPLHF	TGTGCCAGCAGCTTGGGCCATTCACCCCTCCACTTT
-	TRBJ1-6	TRBD1	TRBV25-1	CASSDHQGEGSYNSPLHF	TGTGCCAGCAGTGATCACCAGGGGGAAGGCTCCTATAATTCACCCCTCCACTTT
-	TRBJ2-5	TRBD2	TRBV5-4	CASSLGLAGGIETQYF	TGTGCCAGCAGCTTGGGACTAGCGGGGGGGATAGAGACCCAGTACTTC
-	TRBJ2-2	TRBD2	TRBV6-1	CASSETGLAGVKSGELFF	TGTGCCAGCAGTGAAACTGGACTAGCGGGGGTGAAGTCCGGGGAGCTGTTTTTT
-	TRBJ2-1	TRBD1	TRBV19	CASSIGQGANNEQFF	TGTGCCAGTAGTATCGGACAGGGGGCGAACAATGAGCAGTTCTTC
-	TRBJ2-3	TRBD1	TRBV28	CASSSGGITDTQYF	TGTGCCAGCAGTTCAGGGGGTATCACAGATACGCAGTATTTT
-	TRBJ2-7	-	TRBV18	CASSPNSGGSYEQYF	TGTGCCAGCTCACCCAACTCGGGCGGGTCCTACGAGCAGTACTTC
-	TRBJ1-1	-	TRBV6-5	CASTDQGFEAFF	TGTGCCAGCACCGACCAGGGGTTTGAAGCTTTCTTT
-	TRBJ2-3	TRBD2	TRBV9	CASRVGGGHPSTDTQYF	TGTGCCAGCAGAGTGGGCGGGGGGCACCCTAGCACAGATACGCAGTATTTT
-	TRBJ2-7	-	TRBV9	CASSVSGGPSYEQYF	TGTGCCAGCAGCGTATCCGGGGGGCCCTCCTACGAGCAGTACTTC
-	TRBJ1-5	TRBD1	TRBV2	CASERGQEQPQHF	TGTGCCAGCGAGAGGGGGCAGGAGCAGCCCCAGCATTTT
-	TRBJ1-1	-	TRBV30	CAWSRGRGNTEAFF	TGTGCCTGGAGCAGAGGGCGGGGGAACACTGAAGCTTTCTTT
-	TRBJ2-7	TRBD2	TRBV15	CATSREPGLAGYEQYF	TGTGCCACCAGCAGAGAACCGGGACTAGCGGGCTACGAGCAGTACTTC
-	TRBJ2-7	TRBD2	TRBV2	CASSIAGSSYEQYF	TGTGCCAGCAGTATAGCGGGGAGCTCCTACGAGCAGTACTTC
-	TRBJ2-3	TRBD1	TRBV7-2	CASSSGQGRSDTQYF	TGTGCCAGCAGCTCGGGACAGGGTAGATCAGATACGCAGTATTTT
-	TRBJ2-2	TRBD1	TRBV3-1/TRBV3-2	CASSHYRGRNTGELFF	TGTGCCAGCAGCCATTACAGGGGGCGGAACACCGGGGAGCTGTTTTTT
-	TRBJ2-6	-	TRBV10-3	CAIADLQGSGANVLTF	TGTGCCATCGCGGACCTACAGGGTTCTGGGGCCAACGTCCTGACTTTC
-	TRBJ1-4	-	TRBV12-2	CASRLLWPGQTSTNEKLFF	TGTGCAAGTCGCTTACTTTGGCCAGGGCAGACCTCAACTAATGAAAAACTGTTTTTT
-	TRBJ1-2	-	TRBV5-6	CASSRGLYGYTF	TGTGCCAGCAGCCGGGGACTATATGGCTACACCTTC
-	TRBJ1-2	-	TRBV7-9	CASSSTDYGYTF	TGTGCCAGCAGCTCGACAGATTATGGCTACACCTTC
few	TRBJ2-7	TRBD1	TRBV7-3	CASSPGTDYEQYF	TGTGCCAGCAGCCCCGGGACAGATTACGAGCAGTACTTC
-	TRBJ1-3	-	TRBV5-1	CASGRDILSGNTIYF	TGCGCCAGCGGCAGGGACATTCTCTCTGGAAACACCATATATTTT
-	TRBJ2-7	TRBD1	TRBV28	CASSPPGTGSYEQYF	TGTGCCAGCAGTCCCCCCGGGACAGGTAGCTACGAGCAGTACTTC
once	TRBJ1-2	-	TRBV4-1	CASSHLPTNYGYTF	TGCGCCAGCAGCCATCTCCCTACTAACTATGGCTACACCTTC
once	TRBJ2-7	TRBD2	TRBV9	CASSLTLSGGVYEQYF	TGTGCCAGCAGCTTGACCCTCAGCGGGGGGGTCTACGAGCAGTACTTC
few	TRBJ2-2	TRBD2	TRBV27	CASSSRWGSGAMNTGELFF	TGTGCCAGCAGTTCCAGGTGGGGTAGCGGGGCCATGAACACCGGGGAGCTGTTTTTT
once	TRBJ2-1	-	TRBV28	CASIHQGYNNEQFF	TGTGCCAGCATTCACCAGGGGTACAACAATGAGCAGTTCTTC
once	TRBJ2-1	-	TRBV10-3	CATETGRGSGQFF	TGTGCCACCGAGACAGGTAGAGGTTCGGGGCAGTTCTTC
-	TRBJ2-7	TRBD1	TRBV10-2	CASYGTGYEQYF	TGCGCCAGCTACGGGACAGGCTACGAGCAGTACTTC
-	TRBJ2-7	TRBD1	TRBV6-5	CASRAQGAHYEQYF	TGTGCCAGCAGGGCACAGGGGGCCCACTACGAGCAGTACTTC
-	TRBJ2-5	TRBD2	TRBV28	CASSPHLAGGQETQYF	TGTGCCAGCAGTCCTCACCTAGCGGGGGGACAAGAGACCCAGTACTTC
-	TRBJ1-1	TRBD1	TRBV3-1/TRBV3-2	CASSHTGAFDTEAFF	TGTGCCAGCAGCCATACAGGGGCGTTTGACACTGAAGCTTTCTTT
-	TRBJ1-2	-	TRBV3-1/TRBV3-2	CASSQAGEQRGGYTF	TGTGCCAGCAGCCAAGCCGGAGAGCAGCGAGGTGGCTACACCTTC
-	TRBJ2-5	-	TRBV12-3/TRBV12-4	CASRWRGVETQYF	TGTGCCAGCAGGTGGCGGGGAGTAGAGACCCAGTACTTC
-	TRBJ2-7	TRBD1	TRBV7-3	CASSLGHRGKDEQYF	TGTGCCAGCAGCTTAGGGCACAGGGGTAAGGACGAGCAGTACTTC
-	TRBJ2-3	-	TRBV9	CASSALTDTQYF	TGTGCCAGCAGCGCCCTCACAGATACGCAGTATTTT
-	TRBJ1-2	-	TRBV2	CASSPRTAYNYGYTF	TGTGCCAGCAGTCCTAGGACAGCGTATAACTATGGCTACACCTTC